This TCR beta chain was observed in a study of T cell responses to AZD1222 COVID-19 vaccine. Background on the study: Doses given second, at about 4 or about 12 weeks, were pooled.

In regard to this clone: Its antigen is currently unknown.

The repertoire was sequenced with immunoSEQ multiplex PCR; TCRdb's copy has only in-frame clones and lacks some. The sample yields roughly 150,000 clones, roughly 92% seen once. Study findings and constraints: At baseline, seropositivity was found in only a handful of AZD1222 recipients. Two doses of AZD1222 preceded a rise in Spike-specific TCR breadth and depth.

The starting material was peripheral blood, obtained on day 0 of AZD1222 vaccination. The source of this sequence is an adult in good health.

The CDR3 DNA reads TGCGCCAGCAGCACGACGGGACAAAGGGGCGGCTACACCTTC. It encodes CASSTTGQRGGYTF. The gene calls are TRBV5-1 and TRBJ1-2; tentative D call: TRBD1 (6 bases). The CDR3 has 14 amino acids. Trimming left V 4 bases short and J 8 bases short, with 18 bases between. From germline, CDR1 is SGHRS and CDR2 YFSETQ.